This TCR beta chain was recovered during a study of beta chain features in type 1 diabetes. Whole-study results and caveats: HLA influence on TCRB rearrangement stayed unresolved here. Within patients, naive, central memory and Treg TCRB repertoires seemed more similar than within healthy donors.

This CDR3 contains 13 residues. The germline CDR1 and CDR2 sequences are SGHVS and FQNEAQ. Trimming pared 4 bases from V and 6 bases from J, leaving 10 bases between. As regards this clone: What it recognizes is unknown.

Expressed TCRB transcripts were sequenced, since all the RNA that had been isolated was reverse transcribed. The repertoire was sequenced with immunoSEQ multiplex PCR; TCRdb's copy has only in-frame clones and lacks some. The table records 810,000 or so clones, about a sixth of them present only once. Sequenced sample: naive CD4+ T cells from blood. The J gene is TRBJ2-4, the V gene TRBV7-8, with D unresolved. This sequence was found in a woman under 30 in good health. CDR3 DNA: TGTGCCAGCAGCTCCGGTATGGGAAACATTCAGTACTTC. The encoded protein is CASSSGMGNIQYF.